This T cell receptor (beta chain) was captured by sequencing in a study of T cell responses to AZD1222 COVID-19 vaccine. Study details: The analysis combined second doses at about 4 or about 12 weeks. Study findings and constraints: Recipients of two AZD1222 doses showed rising Spike-specific TCR breadth and depth. Donors skewed white British and female; clonal diversity was possibly underestimated.

V gave up 2 bases and J gave up 2 bases, with 13 bases separating them. The CDR3 consists of 16 residues. Per germline, CDR1 LGHDT and CDR2 YNNKEL (reference sequence). Details on this clone: As yet, its antigen is unknown.

TCRdb keeps only in-frame clones here, not all; method: immunoSEQ multiplex PCR. The sample yields about 76,000 clones, roughly nine tenths seen once. The genes are TRBV3-1 (or the pseudogene TRBV3-2) and TRBJ1-3; maybe TRBD1 (5 bases). The sequences come from peripheral blood, collected on day 0 of AZD1222 vaccination. The TCR sequence derives from an adult in good health. DNA of the CDR3: TGTGCCAGCAGCCAATGGGACCGACGGCCTGGAAACACCATATATTTT. It yields the protein CASSQWDRRPGNTIYF.